This TCR beta chain was sequenced during a study of regulatory T cells in long-lasting Graves disease. Study-wide background: Over-5-year antithyroid drug use with positive TSH receptor antibodies defined persistent Graves' disease in the study. Study-level results: Persistent-disease Graves' patients showed less TCR diversity than new cases.

This clonotype was found a few times. The target antigen is unknown. An end of the junction differs from the germline gene, which may be a read error. The sample's time point: persistent/refractory GD, antithyroid drugs over 5 years with positive TRAb. From PBMCs, RNA was extracted and then used to make the TCR library. Around 9 milliliters of peripheral blood went into EDTA tubes. Germline loops: CDR1 DFQATT, CDR2 SNEGSKA (reference sequence). The CDR3 covers 12 residues. Construction of TCR beta libraries relied on iRepertoire HTBI primers and on Arm-PCR targeting CDR3 regions. TCRdb reprocessed the multiplex PCR reads with MiXCR, giving one entry per CDR3 protein. The sample lists roughly 470,000 distinct CDR3 sequences, 20% seen once, with about 8.3% in the top ten.

The chain links TRBV20-1 to TRBJ1-5; unclear D gene. This TCR derives from a female donor with Graves disease. The sample consisted of peripheral blood mononuclear cells (PBMCs), taken when the disease was refractory, from a patient treated with antithyroid drugs. The CDR3 DNA follows: TGCAGTGCTGGAGAGAAGAATCAGCCCCAGCATTTT. It is translated as CSAGEKNQPQHF.